This TCR beta chain derives from a study of cytomegalovirus exposure and HLA in healthy donors. In the case of this clone: Its antigen is unknown.

Per germline, CDR1 SGHRS and CDR2 YFSETQ. The CDR3 is 15 residues long. The PCR ran on 60 Vbeta and 13 Jbeta primers. Clones were sequenced by immunoSEQ multiplex PCR, and TCRdb holds only the in-frame ones, with some missing. The sample includes 140,000 to 150,000 clones, roughly 82% of them seen just once. Overall study results and limits: The HLA-A and HLA-B alleles of most subjects were reportedly predicted accurately from TCR beta sequences. Across donors, sequencing depth was assumed by presence/absence analyses to be roughly uniform.

V gene TRBV5-1 combines with J gene TRBJ2-5; the match to TRBD1 covers 7 bases. Matching the DNA end better, TRBJ2-7 makes the J call doubtful. This receptor was taken from a man aged 25 to 40 in good health and CMV-seronegative. Sequenced sample: PBMCs. This CDR3 is CASSLRGQQDYEQYF. The CDR3 nucleotides are TGCGCCAGCAGCTTGAGGGGACAGCAGGATTACGAGCAGTACTTC.